The 26 T cell receptor beta chains below come from one sample, sequenced in a study of cytomegalovirus exposure and HLA in healthy donors. Profiled with immunoSEQ multiplex PCR; TCRdb holds only in-frame clones, not every one. The sample has 150,000 to 200,000 clones, approximately 84% seen once. Sequences were obtained from PBMCs. The receptor source for this set is a man aged 25-45 years in good health and CMV-seropositive.

Only a few counts were recorded for this clone. The V call is TRBV5-1, the J call TRBJ1-2; D uncertain. CDR3 size: 13 residues. Looked up from germline, CDR1 is SGHRS and CDR2 is YFSETQ. V was clipped by 1 base and J by 1 base, with 5 bases between them. In DNA form, the CDR3 reads TGCGCCAGCAGCTTGACAGTTAACTATGGCTACACCTTC. This codes for CASSLTVNYGYTF.

This clone was recorded only once. The V call is TRBV7-9, the J call TRBJ1-2, with TRBD1 matching over 9 bases. V shed 0 bases, J shed 1 base, and the junction held 9 bases outside the gene matches. Germline-derived CDR1 and CDR2 are SEHNR and FQNEAQ (reference sequence). CDR3 size: 18 residues. CDR3 sequence (DNA): TGTGCCAGCAGCTTAGCGATCCGTCCGGGACAGGGTAACTATGGCTACACCTTC. Its translation is CASSLAIRPGQGNYGYTF.

The genes are TRBV9 and TRBJ2-3; D may be TRBD1 (6 bases). Germline-derived CDR1 and CDR2 are SGDLS and YYNGEE. This CDR3 contains 15 residues. Trimming stripped 3 bases from V and 5 bases from J, with 16 bases between. The CDR3 nucleotides are TGTGCCAGCAGCGCCCGGGACAAAGGGGTAGATACGCAGTATTTT. Protein sequence: CASSARDKGVDTQYF.

This clone has only a few counts. This chain connects TRBV27 to TRBJ1-6; D remains ambiguous. CDR3 length equals 13 residues. Trimming took off 11 bases at V and 9 bases at J, with 17 bases between the two ends. CDR1 is MNHEY and CDR2 is SMNVEV in the germline V gene (reference sequence). The CDR3 region is CAGIKAELSPLHF. DNA for the CDR3: TGTGCCGGGATAAAAGCGGAACTTTCACCCCTCCACTTT.

The chain uses TRBV27 and TRBJ1-5; maybe TRBD1 (6 bases). Trimming cost V 10 bases and J 3 bases, with 10 bases left between them. The CDR3 sequence is 12 residues long. Germline CDR1 and CDR2: MNHEY and SMNVEV (reference sequence). As DNA, the CDR3 is TGTGCCACCAGGACAGACAATCAGCCCCAGCATTTT. It is translated as CATRTDNQPQHF.

The gene calls are TRBV5-1 and TRBJ2-3, with TRBD2 matching over 12 bases. Germline CDR1 reads SGHRS; CDR2 reads YFSETQ. The CDR3 has 17 residues. J was trimmed by 6 bases and V by 2 bases; bases with no gene match: 10. The CDR3 is CASSLLTSGSVGDTQYF. CDR3 coding DNA: TGCGCCAGCAGCTTACTGACTAGCGGGAGTGTTGGGGATACGCAGTATTTT.

The chain joins TRBV10-3 to TRBJ1-1; D is possibly TRBD1 (5 bases). Deletions cut 9 bases from V and 3 bases from J, with 14 bases between. This CDR3 is 13 amino acids long. The germline V gene has CDR1 ENHRY and CDR2 SYGVKD. CDR3 amino acids: CAISQGEDTEAFF. Here the CDR3 DNA reads TGTGCCATTAGTCAGGGTGAGGACACTGAAGCTTTCTTT.

The V call is TRBV30, the J call TRBJ2-5, with no clear D. The germline gives CDR1 GTSNPN, CDR2 SVGIG (reference sequence). The CDR3 is 12 residues long. V was shortened by 3 bases and J by 5 bases, with 10 bases between the two germline ends. In nucleotides, the CDR3 is TGTGCCTGGAGCTCCGCCGGGGAGACCCAGTACTTC. It is translated as CAWSSAGETQYF.

The CDR3 bases are TGCGCCAGCAGCCAAGAGGGGCGGGGCGGGGATACGCAGTATTTT. This encodes CASSQEGRGGDTQYF. The chain couples TRBV4-3 to TRBJ2-3; perhaps TRBD2 as D (6 bases). This CDR3 is 15 amino acids long. Germline CDR1 is LGHNA and CDR2 is YSLEER. Trimming took off 0 bases at V and 6 bases at J, with 13 bases between the two ends.

The chain carries TRBV6-5 and TRBJ1-3; a possible D gene is TRBD1 (5 bases). V gave up 2 bases and J gave up 3 bases, with 5 bases separating them. Per germline, CDR1 MNHEY and CDR2 SVGAGI. The CDR3 spans 13 residues. CDR3 DNA sequence: TGTGCCAGCAGTTACAGGGGTGGAAACACCATATATTTT. This encodes CASSYRGGNTIYF.

This rearrangement joins TRBV5-4 to TRBJ2-3; 8 nucleotides line up with TRBD2. CDR1 is SGHNT, CDR2 YYREEE, per germline (reference sequence). V was clipped by 7 bases and J by 1 base; unmatched bases: 11. The CDR3 is 16 amino acids. DNA of the CDR3: TGTGCCAGCGTCAGCGGGGGCCGGGGGGGCACAGATACGCAGTATTTT. Its translation: CASVSGGRGGTDTQYF.

The J gene is TRBJ2-3, the V gene TRBV13; 8 bases match TRBD2. Germline CDR1 is PRHDT and CDR2 is FYEKMQ (reference sequence). The CDR3 has 18 amino acids. V lost 4 bases and J lost 0; bases outside the gene matches: 12. The CDR3, as DNA: TGTGCCAGCAGCTATTCCGAACTAGCGGCAATTAGCACAGATACGCAGTATTTT. It is translated as CASSYSELAAISTDTQYF.

CDR3 DNA: TGTGCCAGCAAGGGACAGGGGTTCACAGATACGCAGTATTTT. It specifies CASKGQGFTDTQYF. This rearrangement joins TRBV27 to TRBJ2-3, with TRBD1 matching 10 bases. This CDR3 is built from 14 residues. Germline CDR1 and CDR2: MNHEY and SMNVEV (reference sequence). V trimming: 7 bases; J trimming: 2 bases; junction bases outside the gene matches: 3.

V gene TRBV7-3 combines with J gene TRBJ1-6; no definite D call. Per germline, CDR1 SGHTA and CDR2 FQGTGA. Trimming pared 5 bases from V and 10 bases from J, leaving 15 bases between. This CDR3 contains 14 residues. This chain's CDR3 is CASSADSNPSPLHF. CDR3 bases: TGTGCCAGCAGCGCAGACTCAAACCCCTCACCCCTCCACTTT.

The rearrangement joins TRBV28 to TRBJ1-2; D remains ambiguous. V lost 3 bases and J lost 8, with 10 bases in between. The germline CDR1 and CDR2 sequences are MDHEN and SYDVKM. The CDR3 is 12 amino acids. The CDR3 region has the DNA TGTGCCAGCAGTTTGGTGCGAGGCGGCTACACCTTC. Translated, it gives CASSLVRGGYTF.

The chain has TRBV9 and TRBJ2-1, with no clear D. Germline CDR1 reads SGDLS; CDR2 reads YYNGEE. The CDR3 spans 11 residues. The V end was cut by 6 bases, the J end by 3 bases, with 4 bases between. The DNA of the CDR3 is TGTGCCAGCACTAACTACAATGAGCAGTTCTTC. Protein sequence: CASTNYNEQFF.

This chain links TRBV7-5 with TRBJ2-1; the D call TRBD2 from the table was never checked on the DNA. TRBV7-5 is flagged as a pseudogene. CDR3 length: 15 residues. The DNA for the CDR3 is TGTGCCAGCAGCTCCCTGGCGGGAGCGTACAATGAGCAGTTCTTC. Amino acids: CASSSLAGAYNEQFF.

The J gene is TRBJ2-3, the V gene TRBV10-1; possible D gene TRBD2, 5 bases. The V end lost 2 bases, the J end lost 2 bases, and 14 bases lay between the germline ends. Germline-derived CDR1 and CDR2 are WNHNN and SYGVQD (reference sequence). The CDR3 sequence is 16 residues long. CDR3 in amino acids: CASSERSSTSTDTQYF. Here the CDR3 DNA reads TGCGCCAGCAGTGAGAGGTCTAGCACCTCCACAGATACGCAGTATTTT.

V gene TRBV2 combines with J gene TRBJ1-5, with no clear D. The CDR3 loop spans 15 amino acids. V lost 2 bases, J lost 2 bases, and 10 bases lay in between. Germline CDR1 reads SNHLY; CDR2 reads FYNNEI. CDR3 sequence: CASSESLQGNQPQHF. CDR3 DNA: TGTGCCAGCAGTGAATCCTTGCAGGGCAATCAGCCCCAGCATTTT.

The rearrangement uses TRBV30 and TRBJ2-7; D remains unclear. From germline, CDR1 is GTSNPN and CDR2 SVGIG (reference sequence). V lost 2 bases to trimming and J lost 4 bases, with 12 bases between them. This CDR3 is 13 amino acids long. The DNA for the CDR3 is TGTGCCTGGAGTCTCGATACTCGGTACGAGCAGTACTTC. This gives the protein CAWSLDTRYEQYF.

V is TRBV5-1 and J is TRBJ2-7; D possibly corresponds to TRBD1 (6 bases). Per germline, CDR1 SGHRS and CDR2 YFSETQ. The CDR3 covers 15 residues. V lost 4 bases to trimming and J lost 5 bases, with 19 bases between them. The DNA of the CDR3 is TGCGCCAGCAGCCCCTCGAAGAGGGGGTTCGACGAGCAGTACTTC. Translated, it gives CASSPSKRGFDEQYF.

J is TRBJ1-5 and V is TRBV19; D is undetermined. The germline CDR1 and CDR2 sequences are LNHDA and SQIVND (reference sequence). Trimming shortened V by 3 bases and J by 7 bases, and 10 bases separated the two germline ends. There are 13 residues in the CDR3. The CDR3: CASSINYVQPQHF. The CDR3, as DNA: TGTGCCAGTAGTATTAACTATGTCCAGCCCCAGCATTTT.

V is TRBV30 and J is TRBJ2-2; tentative D call: TRBD1 (5 bases). Trimming stripped 2 bases from V and 7 bases from J, with 14 bases between. Germline V gene lookup returns CDR1 GTSNPN and CDR2 SVGIG (reference sequence). The CDR3 has 14 amino acids. CDR3 protein: CAWSSQGSFGELFF. The CDR3 nucleotides are TGTGCCTGGAGTAGTCAGGGATCCTTCGGGGAGCTGTTTTTT.

This clone is a singleton in its sample. The gene calls are TRBV7-8 and TRBJ2-5; weak D call: TRBD2 (6 bases). CDR1 and CDR2 from the germline V gene are SGHVS and FQNEAQ. The CDR3 contains 14 residues. V shed 2 bases and J shed 5 bases, with 12 bases lying between them. In nucleotides, the CDR3 is TGTGCCAGCAGCTTATCCGGGAGAAAGGAGACCCAGTACTTC. This encodes CASSLSGRKETQYF.

This chain joins TRBV6-5 and TRBJ1-6; D is possibly TRBD1 (5 bases). V was trimmed by 6 bases and J by 5 bases, leaving 11 bases between them. The CDR3 contains 14 residues. Per germline, CDR1 MNHEY and CDR2 SVGAGI. The CDR3: CASRRTSNNSPLHF. CDR3 sequence (DNA): TGTGCCAGCAGACGGACATCGAATAATTCACCCCTCCACTTT.

This chain uses TRBV15 with TRBJ1-5; no clear D. V was clipped by 4 bases and J by 2 bases, with 6 bases between them. The CDR3 totals 13 residues. Looked up from germline, CDR1 is LNHNV and CDR2 is YYDKDF (reference sequence). This CDR3 is CATSNRRNQPQHF. DNA of the CDR3: TGTGCCACCAGCAATCGTCGCAATCAGCCCCAGCATTTT. The full variable domain, rest sourced from reference TRBV15 and TRBJ1-5, is DAMVIQNPRYQVTQFGKPVTLSCSQTLNHNVMYWYQQKSSQAPKLLFHYYDKDFNNEADTPDNFQSRRPNTSFCFLDIRSPGLGDTAMYLCATSNRRNQPQHFGDGTRLSIL.